This TCR beta chain appears in the sequencing data of a study of blood T cell repertoires in COVID-19. Here immunoSEQ multiplex PCR was the method, and the copy in TCRdb shows in-frame clones only, minus some. Altogether 150,000 to 200,000 clones are present, roughly 84% being singletons, with the ten largest covering around 3.1%. The V end lost 2 bases, the J end lost 6 bases, and 11 bases lay between the germline ends. The CDR3 totals 14 residues. The V gene's germline CDR1 is SGHTA and CDR2 FQGNSA. Sequencing was performed on PBMCs or T cells enriched from blood (not recorded which). The rearrangement links TRBV7-2 to TRBJ2-1, with D possibly being TRBD1 (6 bases). This TCR derives from a woman in her 30s who had been exposed to COVID-19. The CDR3 region has the DNA TGTGCCAGCAGCTTACCGAGGGGGAGCAATGAGCAGTTCTTC. Amino acids: CASSLPRGSNEQFF.